The entry below describes one T cell receptor (beta chain). The data were obtained in a study of blood T cell repertoires in COVID-19. In the original processing: Nucleated cell number was recorded as an estimate derived from reference gene primer amplification. This table comes from immunoSEQ multiplex PCR, and its TCRdb copy is limited to in-frame clones, with some not included. The V and J calls and clone size are taken from that table; D and trimming were inferred from the DNA. The sample holds 110,000 or so clones, 75% to 90% seen once. The sequence was collected from a woman aged 45-60 years with acute or convalescent COVID-19. The specimen was peripheral blood.

The CDR3: CASSRGQANYGYTF. The CDR3 nucleotides read TGTGCCAGCAGTCGCGGACAGGCTAACTATGGCTACACCTTC. The gene calls are TRBV3-1 (or the pseudogene TRBV3-2) and TRBJ1-2; 7 positions match TRBD1. From germline, CDR1 is LGHDT and CDR2 YNNKEL (reference sequence). CDR3 size: 14 residues. J was trimmed by 0 bases and V by 6 bases; bases with no gene match: 4.